Presented here are 19 T cell receptor beta chains from one specimen sequenced in a study of Tregs in tolerant kidney transplant recipients. Measured with immunoSEQ multiplex PCR; TCRdb has only the in-frame clones, and not every one. The table lists around 85,000 clones, less than 95% of them singletons. The sample here was Tregs from blood, taken before the transplant. The receptors stem from a human donor who received a combined kidney and bone marrow transplant.

The V and J genes are TRBV5-6 and TRBJ2-4; the D call may be TRBD1 or TRBD2 (5 bases each). V shed 2 bases and J shed 9 bases, with 15 bases lying between them. CDR1 is SGHDT, CDR2 YYEEEE, per germline. The CDR3 loop spans 14 amino acids. The CDR3, as DNA: TGTGCCAGCAGCTTAGGCAGGGCGAGGGCCATTCAGTACTTC. It translates to CASSLGRARAIQYF. The variable domain in full, completed from reference TRBV5-6 and TRBJ2-4, reads DAGVTQSPTHLIKTRGQQVTLRCSPKSGHDTVSWYQQALGQGPQFIFQYYEEEERQRGNFPDRFSGHQFPNYSSELNVNALLLGDSALYLCASSLGRARAIQYFGAGTRLSVL.

The CDR3 sequence: CASRWTGVGYEQYF. CDR3 in DNA: TGTGCCAGCAGATGGACAGGGGTGGGCTACGAGCAGTACTTC. The chain employs TRBV6-5 and TRBJ2-7; 9 bases align to TRBD1. The CDR3 length is 14 residues. Germline V CDR1 and CDR2: MNHEY, SVGAGI. Unmatched junction bases numbered 6, after V lost 6 bases and J lost 3 bases.

This clone occurred once. The J gene is TRBJ2-3, the V gene TRBV7-8; D might be TRBD1 (5 bases). Trimming shortened V by 5 bases and J by 2 bases, and 8 bases separated the two germline ends. The V gene's germline CDR1 is SGHVS and CDR2 FQNEAQ. The CDR3 has 13 residues. The CDR3 DNA reads as TGTGCCAGCAGCCTCAGGGACACAGATACGCAGTATTTT. Protein product: CASSLRDTDTQYF.

The chain joins TRBV6-6 to TRBJ2-7, with D uncertain. The V gene's germline CDR1 is MNHNY and CDR2 SVGAGI (reference sequence). Trimming left V 6 bases short and J 1 base short, with 13 bases between. The CDR3 is 14 residues long. The CDR3 DNA reads as TGTGCCAGCAGCTCCCTCTTGGGGTCCTACGAGCAGTACTTC. Protein product: CASSSLLGSYEQYF.

The DNA for the CDR3 is TGTGCCACCAGCCTCGTGATGGCCGGGACGGCATACGAGCAGTACTTC. This translates into CATSLVMAGTAYEQYF. The gene calls are TRBV15 and TRBJ2-7; D is perhaps TRBD1 or TRBD2 (5 bases each). The germline V gene has CDR1 LNHNV and CDR2 YYDKDF (reference sequence). This CDR3 has 16 amino acids. The V end was cut by 5 bases, the J end by 4 bases, with 21 bases between. Combining the CDR3 with reference TRBV15 and TRBJ2-7 gives the whole variable domain DAMVIQNPRYQVTQFGKPVTLSCSQTLNHNVMYWYQQKSSQAPKLLFHYYDKDFNNEADTPDNFQSRRPNTSFCFLDIRSPGLGDTAMYLCATSLVMAGTAYEQYFGPGTRLTVT.

CDR3 DNA sequence: TGTGCCAGCAGCCCCCGGGGGGGGATTAACTATGGCTACACCTTC. It codes for CASSPRGGINYGYTF. The rearrangement uses TRBV5-5 and TRBJ1-2, with D possibly matching TRBD1 (5 bases). The CDR3 is 15 residues long. V lost 4 bases and J lost 1, with 14 bases in between. Germline CDR1 and CDR2: SGHKS and YYEKEE (reference sequence).

The chain employs TRBV18 and TRBJ2-7; tentatively, D is TRBD2 (6 bases). Matching the DNA end better, TRBJ2-1 makes the J call doubtful. Germline assignment: CDR1 KGHSH and CDR2 LQKENI. CDR3 length: 15 residues. For the CDR3, the DNA is TGTGCCAGCTCACCACGTACCGGGAGAGACAATGAGCAGTTCTTC. Its translation is CASSPRTGRDNEQFF.

The chain carries TRBV7-3 and TRBJ2-1; tentative D call: TRBD1 (6 bases). CDR3 length equals 14 residues. Per the germline V gene, CDR1 is SGHTA and CDR2 is FQGTGA. Trimming removed 5 bases at V and 6 bases at J, with 14 bases between. The CDR3 sequence: CASSMDSWVNEQFF. CDR3 coding DNA: TGTGCCAGCAGCATGGACAGCTGGGTCAATGAGCAGTTCTTC.

This chain connects TRBV14 to TRBJ2-7; 8 bases agree with TRBD1. This CDR3 region has 15 residues. V gave up 4 bases and J gave up 6 bases; unmatched junction bases: 11. In germline, CDR1 is SGHDN, CDR2 FVKESK. CDR3 sequence: CASSLAQGALREQYF. The CDR3 nucleotides are TGTGCCAGCAGCCTCGCCCAGGGGGCCCTCCGCGAGCAGTACTTC.

The CDR3 sequence: CASSEAVDRSTDTQYF. The CDR3 nucleotides read TGTGCCAGCAGTGAAGCGGTGGACAGGAGCACAGATACGCAGTATTTT. This chain uses TRBV2 with TRBJ2-3; 7 bases map to TRBD1. This CDR3 spans 16 amino acids. V dropped 0 bases and J dropped 0; count of bases not matched to a gene: 3. Per germline, CDR1 SNHLY and CDR2 FYNNEI.

The gene calls are TRBV27 and TRBJ2-3; the D gene could be TRBD1 or TRBD2 (5 bases each). This CDR3 is 16 amino acids long. The germline V and J ends were trimmed by 2 bases and 2 bases, with 14 bases remaining between them. Germline CDR1 and CDR2: MNHEY and SMNVEV (reference sequence). CDR3 amino acids: CASSLGTKGPTDTQYF. In nucleotides, the CDR3 is TGTGCCAGCAGTTTAGGGACGAAGGGCCCCACAGATACGCAGTATTTT.

This clone was seen a single time. The rearrangement uses TRBV28 and TRBJ2-5; D gene unclear. This CDR3 is 14 amino acids long. Looked up from germline, CDR1 is MDHEN and CDR2 is SYDVKM. V dropped 6 bases and J dropped 0 bases, with 11 bases sitting between them. CDR3 sequence reads: CASRTPTYQETQYF. For the CDR3, the DNA is TGTGCCAGCAGGACCCCGACATACCAAGAGACCCAGTACTTC.

This chain uses TRBV28 with TRBJ2-1, with D tentatively TRBD2 (6 bases). Trimming removed 2 bases at V and 8 bases at J, with 19 bases between. The CDR3 sequence is 16 residues long. Germline values: CDR1 MDHEN, CDR2 SYDVKM. The CDR3 reads CASSLQGRRARDEQFF. The CDR3 DNA is TGTGCCAGCAGTTTACAGGGCCGGAGGGCCCGTGATGAGCAGTTCTTC.

V and J are TRBV6-5 and TRBJ2-1, with 12 bases fitting TRBD2. The germline CDR1 and CDR2 sequences are MNHEY and SVGAGI. The CDR3 is 14 residues long. The ends lost 6 bases at V and 14 bases at J; junction bases unmatched: 11. In DNA, the CDR3 is TGTGCCAGCAGCCCTAGACTAGCGGGGGCCTCTAAGTTCTTC. The encoded protein is CASSPRLAGASKFF.

This clone was found once. The chain carries TRBV5-8 and TRBJ1-2; D remains ambiguous. Trimming left V 3 bases short and J 3 bases short, with 3 bases between. The CDR3 loop spans 11 amino acids. CDR1 SGHTS and CDR2 YDEGEE come from the germline V gene. The CDR3 bases are TGTGCCAGCAGCTCAGACTATGGCTACACCTTC. The encoded protein is CASSSDYGYTF.

The V gene is TRBV28, the J gene TRBJ1-2; D might be TRBD1 (6 bases). Germline V lookup: CDR1 MDHEN, CDR2 SYDVKM. There are 13 residues in the CDR3. Deletions cut 5 bases from V and 2 bases from J, with 9 bases between. The CDR3 region is CASSTTGNYGYTF. The CDR3 coding sequence is TGTGCCAGCAGTACAACAGGGAACTATGGCTACACCTTC.

Here the CDR3 reads CASSLGGSAYNEQFF. The CDR3, as DNA: TGTGCCAGCAGCTTGGGCGGGAGCGCCTACAATGAGCAGTTCTTC. The chain recombines TRBV13 with TRBJ2-1; 7 bases map to TRBD2. The J segment lost 2 bases and the V segment lost 3 bases, leaving 4 bases of the junction unmatched. The CDR3 spans 15 residues. Germline lookup yields CDR1 PRHDT and CDR2 FYEKMQ (reference sequence). Using reference TRBV13 and TRBJ2-1 for the parts outside the CDR3, the full variable domain is AAGVIQSPRHLIKEKRETATLKCYPIPRHDTVYWYQQGPGQDPQFLISFYEKMQSDKGSIPDRFSAQQFSDYHSELNMSSLELGDSALYFCASSLGGSAYNEQFFGPGTRLTVL.

V and J are TRBV7-6 and TRBJ2-5; tentative D call: TRBD2 (5 bases). Trimming pared 1 base from V and 1 base from J, leaving 10 bases between. Germline V lookup: CDR1 SGHVS, CDR2 FNYEAQ. CDR3 length: 15 residues. The CDR3 region has the DNA TGTGCCAGCAGCTTAGGGGCGGAGGTCCAAGAGACCCAGTACTTC. This sequence encodes CASSLGAEVQETQYF.

The V call is TRBV7-6, the J call TRBJ1-2; D is uncertain. Per the germline V gene, CDR1 is SGHVS and CDR2 is FNYEAQ. Trimming took off 2 bases at V and 4 bases at J, with 8 bases between the two ends. The CDR3 runs to 13 residues. In DNA form, the CDR3 reads TGTGCCAGCAGCTTACAGAAATTCTATGGCTACACCTTC. This encodes CASSLQKFYGYTF. Based on the CDR3 plus reference TRBV7-6 and TRBJ1-2, the full variable domain is GAGVSQSPRYKVTKRGQDVALRCDPISGHVSLYWYRQALGQGPEFLTYFNYEAQQDKSGLPNDRFSAERPEGSISTLTIQRTEQRDSAMYRCASSLQKFYGYTFGSGTRLTVV.